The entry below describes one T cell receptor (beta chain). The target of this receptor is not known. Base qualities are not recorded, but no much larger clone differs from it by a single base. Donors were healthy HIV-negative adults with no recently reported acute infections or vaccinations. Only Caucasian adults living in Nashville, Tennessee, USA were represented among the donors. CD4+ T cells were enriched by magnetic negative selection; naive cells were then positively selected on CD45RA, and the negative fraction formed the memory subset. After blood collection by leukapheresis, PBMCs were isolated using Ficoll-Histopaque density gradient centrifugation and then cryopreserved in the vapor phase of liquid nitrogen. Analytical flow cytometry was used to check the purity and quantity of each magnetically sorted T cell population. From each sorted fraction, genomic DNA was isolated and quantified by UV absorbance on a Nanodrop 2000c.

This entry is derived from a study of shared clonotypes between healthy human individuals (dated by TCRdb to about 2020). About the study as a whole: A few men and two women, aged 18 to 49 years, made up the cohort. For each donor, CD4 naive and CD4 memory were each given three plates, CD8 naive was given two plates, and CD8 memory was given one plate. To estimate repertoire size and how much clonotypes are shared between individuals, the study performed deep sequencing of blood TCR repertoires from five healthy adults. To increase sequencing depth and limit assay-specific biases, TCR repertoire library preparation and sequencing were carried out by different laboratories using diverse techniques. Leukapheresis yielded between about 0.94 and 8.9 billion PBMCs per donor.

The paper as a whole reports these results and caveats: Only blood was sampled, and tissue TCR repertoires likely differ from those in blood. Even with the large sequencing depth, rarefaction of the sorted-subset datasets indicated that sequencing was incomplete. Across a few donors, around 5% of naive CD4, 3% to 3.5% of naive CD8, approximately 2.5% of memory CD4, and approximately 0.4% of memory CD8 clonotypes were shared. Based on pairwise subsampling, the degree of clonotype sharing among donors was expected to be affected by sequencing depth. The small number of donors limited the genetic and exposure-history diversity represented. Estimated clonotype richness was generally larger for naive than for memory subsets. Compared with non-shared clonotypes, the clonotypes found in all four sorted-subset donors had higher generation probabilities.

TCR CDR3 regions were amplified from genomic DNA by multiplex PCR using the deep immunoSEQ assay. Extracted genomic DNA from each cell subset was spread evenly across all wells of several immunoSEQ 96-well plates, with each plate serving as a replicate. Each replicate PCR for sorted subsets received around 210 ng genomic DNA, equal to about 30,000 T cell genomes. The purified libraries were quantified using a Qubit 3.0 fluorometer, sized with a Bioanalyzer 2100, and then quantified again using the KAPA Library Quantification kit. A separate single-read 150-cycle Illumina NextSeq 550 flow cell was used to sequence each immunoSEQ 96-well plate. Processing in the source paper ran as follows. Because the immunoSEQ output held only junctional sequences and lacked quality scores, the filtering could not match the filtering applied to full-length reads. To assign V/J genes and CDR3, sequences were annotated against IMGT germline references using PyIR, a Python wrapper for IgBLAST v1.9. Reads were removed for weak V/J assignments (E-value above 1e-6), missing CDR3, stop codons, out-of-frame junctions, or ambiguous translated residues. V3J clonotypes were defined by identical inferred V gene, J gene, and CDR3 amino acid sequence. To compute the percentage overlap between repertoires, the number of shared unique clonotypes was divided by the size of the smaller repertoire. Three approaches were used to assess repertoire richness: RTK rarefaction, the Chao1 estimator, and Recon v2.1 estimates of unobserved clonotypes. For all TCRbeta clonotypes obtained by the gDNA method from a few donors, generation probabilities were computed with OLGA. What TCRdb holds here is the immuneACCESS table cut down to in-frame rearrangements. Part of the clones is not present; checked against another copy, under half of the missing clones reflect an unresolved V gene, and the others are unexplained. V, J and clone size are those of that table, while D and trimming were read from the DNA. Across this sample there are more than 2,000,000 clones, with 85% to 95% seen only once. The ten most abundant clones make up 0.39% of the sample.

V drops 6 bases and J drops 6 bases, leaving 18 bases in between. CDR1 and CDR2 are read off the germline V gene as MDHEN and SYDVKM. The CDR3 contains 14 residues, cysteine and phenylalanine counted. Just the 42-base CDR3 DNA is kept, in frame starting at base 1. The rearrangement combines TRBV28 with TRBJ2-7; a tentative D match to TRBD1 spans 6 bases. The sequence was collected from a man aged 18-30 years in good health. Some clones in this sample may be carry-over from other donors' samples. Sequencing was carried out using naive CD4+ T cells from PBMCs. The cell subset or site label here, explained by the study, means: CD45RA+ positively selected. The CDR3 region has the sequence CASSRYLGAREQYF. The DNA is TGTGCCAGCAGCCGCTATTTGGGGGCACGCGAGCAGTACTTC.